The 27 T cell receptor beta chains below all came from one sample that was sequenced in a study of T cell repertoires in cytomegalovirus infection. Their recognized antigens are unknown. TCRdb analysed the reads with MiXCR anew, one entry per CDR3 protein. The table shows approximately 49,000 distinct CDR3 sequences, with over 15% occurring only once. The sample consisted of CD8+ T cells from cultured PBMCs, taken from culture after CMV antigen stimulation. The receptor source for this set is a human donor in good health (CMV status not recorded). Some clones in this sample may be carry-over from other donors' samples.

This clonotype was picked up a small number of times. The chain recombines TRBV7-6 with TRBJ2-1, with D uncertain. The germline CDR1 and CDR2 sequences are SGHVS and FNYEAQ. The CDR3 extends over 13 amino acids. V lost 3 bases to trimming and J lost 4 bases, with 7 bases between them. Here the CDR3 DNA reads TGTGCCAGCAGCTTGGCCGAGTACAATGAGCAGTTCTTC. Its translation is CASSLAEYNEQFF.

This clonotype occurred once. This chain joins TRBV29-1 and TRBJ2-2; possibly TRBD2 for D (6 bases). The CDR3 runs 14 residues. Germline V gene sequence: CDR1 SQVTM, CDR2 ANQGSEA. V lost 3 bases and J 1 base, leaving 9 bases between the germline ends. CDR3 coding DNA: TGCAGCGTTGATTCGGAGGGGAACACCGGGGAGCTGTTTTTT. Encoded protein: CSVDSEGNTGELFF.

This clonotype has just a few counts. V is TRBV7-8 and J is TRBJ2-3; 7 positions agree with TRBD2. V lost 1 base, J lost 1 base, and 11 bases stayed unmatched. CDR3 length: 18 residues. Germline-derived CDR1 and CDR2 are SGHVS and FQNEAQ. CDR3 amino acids: CASSLEAGLYAGTDTQYF. The CDR3 DNA follows: TGTGCCAGCAGCTTAGAAGCGGGGCTATATGCGGGCACAGATACGCAGTATTTT.

CDR3 nucleotides: TGTGCCAGCAGCTATTCCCGGGGGGCCGATTGGCAGTTCTTC. This sequence encodes CASSYSRGADWQFF. The gene calls are TRBV7-8 and TRBJ2-1; perhaps TRBD2 as D (7 bases). The V and J ends lost 4 bases and 12 bases respectively, with 19 bases between them. The CDR3 is made up of 14 amino acids. In germline, CDR1 is SGHVS, CDR2 FQNEAQ. Full variable domain (remainder filled in from reference TRBV7-8 and TRBJ2-1): GAGVSQSPRYKVAKRGQDVALRCDPISGHVSLFWYQQALGQGPEFLTYFQNEAQLDKSGLPSDRFFAERPEGSVSTLKIQRTQQEDSAVYLCASSYSRGADWQFFGPGTRLTVL.

V and J are TRBV28 and TRBJ1-1, with a tentative D call TRBD1 (5 bases). This CDR3 contains 14 residues. Deletions cut 1 base from V and 0 bases from J, with 6 bases between. Germline V gene sequence: CDR1 MDHEN, CDR2 SYDVKM. CDR3 sequence (DNA): TGTGCCAGCAGTTTATTGGGGGTGAACACTGAAGCTTTCTTT. It is translated as CASSLLGVNTEAFF. Filled out from reference TRBV28 and TRBJ1-1, the complete variable domain reads DVKVTQSSRYLVKRTGEKVFLECVQDMDHENMFWYRQDPGLGLRLIYFSYDVKMKEKGDIPEGYSVSREKKERFSLILESASTNQTSMYLCASSLLGVNTEAFFGQGTRLTVV.

The CDR3 loop reads CASSFIYSYEQYF. The CDR3 DNA follows: TGCGCCAGCAGCTTTATATATTCCTACGAGCAGTACTTC. This chain uses TRBV5-1 with TRBJ2-7; D uncertain. Deletions cut 2 bases from V and 1 base from J, with 7 bases between. The length of the CDR3 is 13 residues. Germline values: CDR1 SGHRS, CDR2 YFSETQ.

To note about this clonotype: Because the CDR3 is missing its conserved closing phenylalanine or tryptophan, this is likely a read error. The chain joins TRBV4-1 to TRBJ2-7; weak D call: TRBD1 (5 bases). Trimming took off 0 bases at V and 6 bases at J, with 15 bases between the two ends. This CDR3 is built from 15 residues. The germline V gene encodes CDR1 MGHRA and CDR2 YSYEKL. CDR3 nucleotide sequence: TGCGCCAGCAGCCAAGATCTCAGGGATCACCTCGAGCAGTACTCC. It codes for CASSQDLRDHLEQYS.

This clonotype was detected many times. The chain uses TRBV10-3 and TRBJ2-5; possibly TRBD2 for D (5 bases). V gave up 0 bases and J gave up 0 bases, with 11 bases separating them. The CDR3 spans 16 residues. Germline V lookup: CDR1 ENHRY, CDR2 SYGVKD. The CDR3, as DNA: TGTGCCATCAGTGAGTCTTGGACGGGAAACCAAGAGACCCAGTACTTC. As protein: CAISESWTGNQETQYF.

The chain uses TRBV4-3 and TRBJ2-3, with 8 bases aligning to TRBD2. Trimming cost V 3 bases and J 8 bases; bases outside gene matches: 19. Germline V gene lookup returns CDR1 LGHNA and CDR2 YSLEER. The CDR3 extends over 18 amino acids. The CDR3 sequence is CASSQEHSGSLVRATQYF. For the CDR3, the DNA is TGCGCCAGCAGCCAGGAACACAGCGGGAGCCTTGTTAGAGCTACGCAGTATTTT.

The table lists this clonotype with a count of one. This chain links TRBV4-3 with TRBJ2-7; D is ambiguous. Germline CDR1 reads LGHNA; CDR2 reads YSLEER. V lost 1 base, J lost 3 bases, and 10 bases lay in between. CDR3 size: 14 residues. CDR3 nucleotide sequence: TGCGCCAGCAGCCAAGGACCAGAGAGCTACGAGCAGTACTTC. It is translated as CASSQGPESYEQYF.

The chain carries TRBV7-9 and TRBJ2-1, with D tentatively TRBD1 or TRBD2 (5 bases each). Trimming pared 5 bases from V and 8 bases from J, leaving 16 bases between. This CDR3 is 14 amino acids long. Germline CDR1 reads SEHNR; CDR2 reads FQNEAQ (reference sequence). Here the CDR3 reads CASSVRGRGDEQFF. The CDR3 nucleotides are TGTGCCAGCAGCGTACGGGGTCGGGGCGATGAGCAGTTCTTC. The full variable domain, completed using reference TRBV7-9 and TRBJ2-1, is DTGVSQNPRHKITKRGQNVTFRCDPISEHNRLYWYRQTLGQGPEFLTYFQNEAQLEKSRLLSDRFSAERPKGSFSTLEIQRTEQGDSAMYLCASSVRGRGDEQFFGPGTRLTVL.

The table lists this clonotype with a few counts. The chain joins TRBV6-5 to TRBJ2-7; 14 bases line up with TRBD2. The CDR3 sequence is 18 residues long. V lost 5 bases, J lost 5 bases, and 14 bases stayed unmatched. Germline lookup yields CDR1 MNHEY and CDR2 SVGAGI. The CDR3, as DNA: TGTGCCAGCAGTCCAGGGACTAGCGGGAGATGGGATCAGAACGAGCAGTACTTC. As protein: CASSPGTSGRWDQNEQYF.

The rearrangement uses TRBV4-2 and TRBJ2-5, with TRBD2 as a possible D gene (5 bases). Trimming removed 9 bases from V and 1 base from J, with 12 bases in between. The length of the CDR3 is 13 residues. Germline V gene data show CDR1 as LGHNA and CDR2 as YNFKEQ. The CDR3 region has the DNA TGTGCCAGTTCGGACTTCCTCCAAGAGACCCAGTACTTC. Amino acid sequence: CASSDFLQETQYF.

A few counts support this clonotype. The chain employs TRBV7-9 and TRBJ2-3; D is possibly TRBD1 or TRBD2 (5 bases each). With 5 bases removed from V and 0 bases from J, the gap between germline ends came to 12 bases. The CDR3 spans 15 residues. Germline V gene sequence: CDR1 SEHNR, CDR2 FQNEAQ (reference sequence). The CDR3 spells CASSHTGTSTDTQYF. In nucleotides, the CDR3 is TGTGCCAGCAGCCACACCGGGACCAGCACAGATACGCAGTATTTT.

This clonotype was counted between two and nine times. The CDR3 here is CASSLVDVDTQYF. CDR3 coding DNA: TGTGCCAGCAGCTTAGTTGATGTTGATACGCAGTATTTT. The rearrangement links TRBV7-2 to TRBJ2-3; D is uncertain. The CDR3 spans 13 residues. V was trimmed by 1 base and J by 6 bases, leaving 8 bases between them. The germline gives CDR1 SGHTA, CDR2 FQGNSA.

This clonotype was recorded a few times. The rearrangement uses TRBV20-1 and TRBJ2-5, with D perhaps matching TRBD1 (6 bases). Trimming shortened V by 3 bases and J by 5 bases, and 19 bases separated the two germline ends. Germline-derived CDR1 and CDR2 are DFQATT and SNEGSKA (reference sequence). The CDR3 covers 15 residues. The CDR3 DNA is TGCAGTGCTAGGTCCAGACAGGATCTAGGGGAGACCCAGTACTTC. Its protein product is CSARSRQDLGETQYF.

V and J are TRBV11-2 and TRBJ2-3; 8 nucleotides line up with TRBD1. Germline loops: CDR1 SGHAT, CDR2 FQNNGV. V shed 3 bases, J shed 5 bases, and the junction held 7 bases outside the gene matches. There are 15 residues in the CDR3. The CDR3 region is CASSFRTGLKDTQYF. The CDR3 region has the DNA TGTGCCAGCAGCTTCCGGACAGGGCTTAAAGATACGCAGTATTTT.

The chain is built from TRBV7-2 and TRBJ2-2; weak D call: TRBD2 (6 bases). The CDR3 runs to 15 residues. The V end lost 3 bases, the J end lost 5 bases, and 13 bases lay between the germline ends. Germline values: CDR1 SGHTA, CDR2 FQGNSA. CDR3 in amino acids: CASSLGTLRTGELFF. In nucleotides, the CDR3 is TGTGCCAGCAGCTTGGGGACTCTGCGAACCGGGGAGCTGTTTTTT.

This clonotype was seen ten or more times. The J gene is TRBJ2-7, the V gene TRBV7-2, with 7 bases matching TRBD1. Germline-derived CDR1 and CDR2 are SGHTA and FQGNSA. This CDR3 is 13 amino acids long. J lost 3 bases, V lost 3 bases, and 2 bases had no gene match. The CDR3 coding sequence is TGTGCCAGCAGCTTGGGGGACAGCTACGAGCAGTACTTC. It is translated as CASSLGDSYEQYF.

The chain is built from TRBV7-4 and TRBJ1-2; 8 bases fit TRBD1. This CDR3 has 13 amino acids. The germline V gene encodes CDR1 SGHVT and CDR2 SQSDAQ. J lost 3 bases, V lost 5 bases, and 2 bases had no gene match. CDR3 DNA sequence: TGTGCCAGCAGCAAGGGACAGGACTATGGCTACACCTTC. Amino acid sequence: CASSKGQDYGYTF.

This clonotype was seen a handful of times. The CDR3 region is CASSPARYPQETQYF. The CDR3 nucleotides read TGTGCCAGCAGCCCCGCTAGGTACCCGCAAGAGACCCAGTACTTC. The rearrangement joins TRBV28 to TRBJ2-5; no definite D call. The length of the CDR3 is 15 residues. Trimming stripped 6 bases from V and 2 bases from J, with 16 bases between. The germline gives CDR1 MDHEN, CDR2 SYDVKM.

The chain has TRBV11-2 and TRBJ2-3; D gene unclear. Germline V CDR1 and CDR2: SGHAT, FQNNGV. Trimming took off 3 bases at V and 0 bases at J, with 13 bases between the two ends. There are 16 residues in the CDR3. In DNA, the CDR3 is TGTGCCAGCAGCTTTCTGGGTGACGGGAGCACAGATACGCAGTATTTT. Its translation: CASSFLGDGSTDTQYF.

This clonotype appeared once. The rearrangement uses TRBV6-2 or TRBV6-3 and TRBJ2-7, with D tentatively TRBD1 (6 bases). Germline CDR1 reads MNHEY; CDR2 reads SVGEGT. CDR3 length: 15 amino acids. Trimming pared 7 bases from V and 0 bases from J, leaving 16 bases between. CDR3: CASTLRGGSSYEQYF. Written as DNA, the CDR3 is TGTGCCAGCACCCTCAGGGGTGGAAGCTCCTACGAGCAGTACTTC.

The chain joins TRBV7-2 to TRBJ2-1; D is unclear. Trimming removed 2 bases from V and 1 base from J, with 6 bases in between. In germline, CDR1 is SGHTA, CDR2 FQGNSA. CDR3 length: 14 amino acids. The chain's CDR3 is CASSLTMSYNEQFF. In nucleotides, the CDR3 is TGTGCCAGCAGCTTAACTATGTCCTACAATGAGCAGTTCTTC.

The chain carries TRBV7-2 and TRBJ2-5; D may be TRBD2 (5 bases). The germline V and J ends were trimmed by 5 bases and 1 base, with 11 bases remaining between them. CDR3 length: 14 residues. The germline V gene encodes CDR1 SGHTA and CDR2 FQGNSA. The CDR3 DNA follows: TGTGCCAGCAGCCTCAACCGGGGCCAAGAGACCCAGTACTTC. Amino acids: CASSLNRGQETQYF. The full variable domain, in which reference TRBV7-2 and TRBJ2-5 provide the parts outside the CDR3, is GAGVSQSPSNKVTEKGKDVELRCDPISGHTALYWYRQSLGQGLEFLIYFQGNSAPDKSGLPSDRFSAERTGGSVSTLTIQRTQQEDSAVYLCASSLNRGQETQYFGPGTRLLVL.

The chain has TRBV19 and TRBJ2-1; 7 nucleotides align to TRBD2. The CDR3 has 16 amino acids. Germline V gene sequence: CDR1 LNHDA, CDR2 SQIVND (reference sequence). Losses at the gene ends were 3 bases for V and 8 bases for J; bases not matched to a gene: 13. The CDR3 is CASSISGGSSLDEQFF. The DNA of the CDR3 is TGTGCCAGTAGTATTTCGGGCGGGAGCTCCCTCGATGAGCAGTTCTTC.

The V gene is TRBV7-3, the J gene TRBJ2-7, with 8 bases matching TRBD1. CDR3 length: 15 amino acids. Per the germline V gene, CDR1 is SGHTA and CDR2 is FQGTGA. V shed 3 bases and J 4 bases; nucleotides not matched to a gene: 8. CDR3 loop: CASSFLRQGRYEQYF. The CDR3 nucleotides are TGTGCCAGCAGCTTCTTGCGACAGGGGAGATACGAGCAGTACTTC.